In this sample, the clone carrying this T cell receptor beta chain turned up once. Antigen: not known. The genes are named according to mouse. Sequencing of TCRbeta CDR3 at survey depth gave sequences and template counts. The assay was immunoSEQ multiplex PCR, and TCRdb's table has in-frame clones only and misses some. Of 1,300 to 1,500 clones listed, over 50% were seen once; the top ten hold approximately 25%. This record comes from a study of tissue T cells after allogeneic stem cell transplantation. Study findings and constraints: This small cohort was clinically heterogeneous, and sampling depth was a limitation. Blood and spleen captured only part of the tissue TCR repertoire.

The sample's time point: mouse harvest day 14 after allogeneic transplant. Each mouse received 10^7 T-cell-depleted marrow cells plus 10^6 splenic CD5+ T cells by tail vein. Sequenced material: liver tissue. The receptor's source is a female BALB/c mouse given C57BL/6 T cells with graft-versus-host disease after an allogeneic hematopoietic cell transplant.

The CDR3 DNA, read in part, is TGTGCCAGCAGTTGGACAGGGGGGGTCTTC. This encodes CASSWTGGVF. The complete CDR3 reads CASSWTGGVFF. J is TRBJ1-1 and V is TRBV13-3, with TRBD1 matching 10 bases. The read gets to within 1 residue of the CDR3 end, and the germline J gene fills in the rest. V lost 4 bases and J lost 11; bases outside the gene matches: 2. Looked up from germline, CDR1 is NNHDY and CDR2 is SYVADS. This CDR3 has 11 amino acids.